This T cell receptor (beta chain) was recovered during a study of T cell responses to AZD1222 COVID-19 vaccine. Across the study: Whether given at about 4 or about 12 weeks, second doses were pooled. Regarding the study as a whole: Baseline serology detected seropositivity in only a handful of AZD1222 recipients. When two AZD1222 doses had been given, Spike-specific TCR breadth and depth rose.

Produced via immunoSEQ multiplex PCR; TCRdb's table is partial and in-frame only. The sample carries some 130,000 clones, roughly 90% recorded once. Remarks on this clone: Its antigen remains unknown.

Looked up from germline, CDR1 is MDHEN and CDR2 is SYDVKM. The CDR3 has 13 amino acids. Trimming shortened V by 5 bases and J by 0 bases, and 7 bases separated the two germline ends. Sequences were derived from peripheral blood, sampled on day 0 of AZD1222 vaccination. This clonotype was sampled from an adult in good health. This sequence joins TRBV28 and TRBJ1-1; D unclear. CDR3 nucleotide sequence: TGTGCCAGCAGTCGGACGGTGAACACTGAAGCTTTCTTT. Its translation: CASSRTVNTEAFF. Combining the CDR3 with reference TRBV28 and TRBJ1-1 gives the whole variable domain DVKVTQSSRYLVKRTGEKVFLECVQDMDHENMFWYRQDPGLGLRLIYFSYDVKMKEKGDIPEGYSVSREKKERFSLILESASTNQTSMYLCASSRTVNTEAFFGQGTRLTVV.